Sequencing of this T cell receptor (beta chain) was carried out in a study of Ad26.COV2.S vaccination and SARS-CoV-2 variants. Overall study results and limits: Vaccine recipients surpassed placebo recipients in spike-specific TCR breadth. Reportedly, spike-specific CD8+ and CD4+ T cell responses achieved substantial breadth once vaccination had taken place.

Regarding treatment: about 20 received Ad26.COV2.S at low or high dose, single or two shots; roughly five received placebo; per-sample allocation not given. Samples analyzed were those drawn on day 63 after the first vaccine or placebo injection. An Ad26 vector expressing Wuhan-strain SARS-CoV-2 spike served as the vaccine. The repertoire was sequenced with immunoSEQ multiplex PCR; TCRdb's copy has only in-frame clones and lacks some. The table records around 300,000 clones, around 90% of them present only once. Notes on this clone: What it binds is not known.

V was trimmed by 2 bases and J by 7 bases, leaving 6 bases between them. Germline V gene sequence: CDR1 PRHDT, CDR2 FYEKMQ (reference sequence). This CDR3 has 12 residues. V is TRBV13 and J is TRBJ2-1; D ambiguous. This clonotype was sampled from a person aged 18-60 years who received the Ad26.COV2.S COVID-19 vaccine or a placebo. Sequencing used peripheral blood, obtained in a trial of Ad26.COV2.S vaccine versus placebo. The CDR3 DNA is TGTGCCAGCAGCTTACAAGGTAATGAGCAGTTCTTC. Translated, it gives CASSLQGNEQFF.